This T cell receptor (beta chain) was documented in a study of cytomegalovirus exposure and HLA in healthy donors. General observations from the study: TCR beta chains numbering under 200 were designated cytomegalovirus-associated. TCR sequences were mostly rare, though some public TCRs occurred in many donors. Diagnosis of cytomegalovirus status made by the classifier reportedly showed high specificity and sensitivity.

Primers for the PCR totalled 60 Vbeta and 13 Jbeta. Assay used: immunoSEQ multiplex PCR; TCRdb lists only in-frame clones, some missing. Its listing shows approximately 130,000 clones. As regards this clone: Its antigen remains unidentified.

The V and J ends lost 5 bases and 6 bases respectively, with 14 bases between them. From germline, CDR1 is MNHEY and CDR2 SMNVEV (reference sequence). The CDR3 totals 14 residues. What was sequenced was PBMCs. This receptor was identified in a woman aged 55-70 years in good health and CMV-seronegative. This chain joins TRBV27 and TRBJ1-5; no firm D call. CDR3 protein: CASSPSESGQPQHF. The CDR3 coding sequence is TGTGCCAGCAGTCCATCTGAGAGCGGTCAGCCCCAGCATTTT.